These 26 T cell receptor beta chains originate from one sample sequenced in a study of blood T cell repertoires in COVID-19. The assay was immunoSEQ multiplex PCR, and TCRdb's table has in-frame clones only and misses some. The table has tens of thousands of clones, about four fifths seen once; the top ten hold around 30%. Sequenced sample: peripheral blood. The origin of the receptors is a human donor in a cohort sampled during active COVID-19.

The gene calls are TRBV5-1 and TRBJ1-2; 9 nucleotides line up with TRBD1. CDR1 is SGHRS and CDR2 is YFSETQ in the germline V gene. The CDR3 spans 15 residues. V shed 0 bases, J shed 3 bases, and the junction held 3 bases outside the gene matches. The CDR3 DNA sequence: TGCGCCAGCAGCTTGGCACGACAGGGGGACTATGGCTACACCTTC. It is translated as CASSLARQGDYGYTF.

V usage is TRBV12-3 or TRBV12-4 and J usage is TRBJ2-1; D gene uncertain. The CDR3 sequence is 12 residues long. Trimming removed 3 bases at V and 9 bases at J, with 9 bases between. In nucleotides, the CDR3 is TGTGCCAGCAGTTTTGGTGATAGTGAGCAGTTCTTC. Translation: CASSFGDSEQFF.

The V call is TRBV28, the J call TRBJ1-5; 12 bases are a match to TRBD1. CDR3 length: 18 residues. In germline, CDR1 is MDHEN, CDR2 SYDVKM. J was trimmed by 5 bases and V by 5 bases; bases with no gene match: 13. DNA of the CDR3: TGTGCCAGCAGTCTAACCTGGGACAGGGGGCGGGGGGATCAGCCCCAGCATTTT. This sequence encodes CASSLTWDRGRGDQPQHF.

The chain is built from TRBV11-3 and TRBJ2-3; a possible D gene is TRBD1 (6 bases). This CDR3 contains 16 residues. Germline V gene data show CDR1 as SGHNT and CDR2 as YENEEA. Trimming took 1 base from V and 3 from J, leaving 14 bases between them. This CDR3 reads CASSLGGLTGTDTQYF. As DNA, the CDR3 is TGTGCCAGCAGCTTAGGTGGCCTCACAGGGACAGATACGCAGTATTTT. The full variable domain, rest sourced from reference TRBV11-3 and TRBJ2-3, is EAGVVQSPRYKIIEKKQPVAFWCNPISGHNTLYWYLQNLGQGPELLIRYENEEAVDDSQLPKDRFSAERLKGVDSTLKIQPAELGDSAVYLCASSLGGLTGTDTQYFGPGTRLTVL.

CDR3 DNA: TGTGCCAGCAGCCAACGGACTAGCGGGAGTACAGATACGCAGTATTTT. Translation: CASSQRTSGSTDTQYF. The chain links TRBV3-1 (or the pseudogene TRBV3-2) to TRBJ2-3; 13 positions agree with TRBD2. Unmatched junction bases numbered 2, after V lost 2 bases and J lost 3 bases. CDR3 length equals 16 residues. In germline, CDR1 is LGHDT, CDR2 YNNKEL (reference sequence).

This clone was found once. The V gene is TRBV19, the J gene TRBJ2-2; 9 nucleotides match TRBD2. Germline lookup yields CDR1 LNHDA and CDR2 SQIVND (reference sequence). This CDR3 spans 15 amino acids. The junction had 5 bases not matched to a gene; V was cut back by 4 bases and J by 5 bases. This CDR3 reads CASSKAGGATGELFF. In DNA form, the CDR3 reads TGTGCCAGTAGTAAAGCGGGAGGAGCTACCGGGGAGCTGTTTTTT.

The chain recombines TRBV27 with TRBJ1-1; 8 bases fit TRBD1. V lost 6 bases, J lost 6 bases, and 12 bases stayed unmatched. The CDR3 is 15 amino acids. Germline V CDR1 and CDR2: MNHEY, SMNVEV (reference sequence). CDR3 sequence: CASRNDRGEYAEAFF. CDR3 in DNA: TGTGCCAGCAGGAACGACAGGGGAGAGTATGCTGAAGCTTTCTTT.

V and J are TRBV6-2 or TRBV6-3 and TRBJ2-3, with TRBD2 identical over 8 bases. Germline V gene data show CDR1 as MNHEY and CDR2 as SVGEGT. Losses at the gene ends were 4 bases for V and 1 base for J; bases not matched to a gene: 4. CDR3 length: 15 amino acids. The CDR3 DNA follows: TGTGCCAGCAGTTTACAACTAGCGGGCACAGATACGCAGTATTTT. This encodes CASSLQLAGTDTQYF.

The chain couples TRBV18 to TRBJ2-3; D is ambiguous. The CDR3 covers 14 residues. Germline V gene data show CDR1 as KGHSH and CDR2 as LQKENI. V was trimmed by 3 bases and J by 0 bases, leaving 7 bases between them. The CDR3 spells CASSPRGSTDTQYF. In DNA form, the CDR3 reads TGTGCCAGCTCACCGCGCGGTAGCACAGATACGCAGTATTTT.

The CDR3 sequence is CASSEGMAGWNTEAFF. The CDR3 coding sequence is TGTGCCAGCAGTGAAGGGATGGCAGGATGGAACACTGAAGCTTTCTTT. V and J are TRBV2 and TRBJ1-1; the D is unclear. Trimming removed 1 base at V and 1 base at J, with 13 bases between. The germline V gene encodes CDR1 SNHLY and CDR2 FYNNEI. This CDR3 has 16 residues.

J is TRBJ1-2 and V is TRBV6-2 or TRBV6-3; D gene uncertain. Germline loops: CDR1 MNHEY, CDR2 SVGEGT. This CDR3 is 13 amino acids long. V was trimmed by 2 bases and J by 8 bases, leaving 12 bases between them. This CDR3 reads CASSYAEGSGYTF. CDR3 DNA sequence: TGTGCCAGCAGTTACGCGGAGGGAAGCGGCTACACCTTC.

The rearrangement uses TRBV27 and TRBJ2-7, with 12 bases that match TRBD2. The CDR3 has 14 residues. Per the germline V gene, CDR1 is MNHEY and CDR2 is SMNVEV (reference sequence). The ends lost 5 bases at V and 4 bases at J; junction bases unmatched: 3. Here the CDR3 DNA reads TGTGCCAGCAGTGGACTAGCGGGATTGTACGAGCAGTACTTC. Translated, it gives CASSGLAGLYEQYF.

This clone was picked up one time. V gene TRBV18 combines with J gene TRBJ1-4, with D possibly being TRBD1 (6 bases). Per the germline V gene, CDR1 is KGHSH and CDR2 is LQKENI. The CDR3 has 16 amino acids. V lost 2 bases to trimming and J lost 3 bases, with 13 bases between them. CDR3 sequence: CASSPFAAGANEKLFF. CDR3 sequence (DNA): TGTGCCAGCTCACCATTCGCGGCAGGGGCTAATGAAAAACTGTTTTTT. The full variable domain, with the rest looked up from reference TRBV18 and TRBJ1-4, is NAGVMQNPRHLVRRRGQEARLRCSPMKGHSHVYWYRQLPEEGLKFMVYLQKENIIDESGMPKERFSAEFPKEGPSILRIQQVVRGDSAAYFCASSPFAAGANEKLFFGSGTQLSVL.

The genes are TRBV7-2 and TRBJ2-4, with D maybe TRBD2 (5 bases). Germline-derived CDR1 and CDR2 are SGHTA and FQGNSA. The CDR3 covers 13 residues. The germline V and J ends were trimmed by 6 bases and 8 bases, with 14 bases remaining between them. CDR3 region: CASRTSLWDIQYF. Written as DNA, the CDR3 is TGTGCCAGCAGAACTAGTTTATGGGACATTCAGTACTTC.

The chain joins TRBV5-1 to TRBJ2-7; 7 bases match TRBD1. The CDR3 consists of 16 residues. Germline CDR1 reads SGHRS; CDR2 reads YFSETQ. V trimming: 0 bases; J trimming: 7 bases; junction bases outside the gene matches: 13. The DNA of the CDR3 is TGCGCCAGCAGCTTGGTTAGAGGGACAGCCTCGGCGGAGCAGTACTTC. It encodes CASSLVRGTASAEQYF.

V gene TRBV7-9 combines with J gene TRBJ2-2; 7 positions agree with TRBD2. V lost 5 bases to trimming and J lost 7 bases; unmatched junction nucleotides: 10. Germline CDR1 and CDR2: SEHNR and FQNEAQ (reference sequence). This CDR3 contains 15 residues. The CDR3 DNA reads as TGTGCCAGCAGCCCCTCCTGGGAGGGCGGCGGGGAGCTGTTTTTT. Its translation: CASSPSWEGGGELFF.

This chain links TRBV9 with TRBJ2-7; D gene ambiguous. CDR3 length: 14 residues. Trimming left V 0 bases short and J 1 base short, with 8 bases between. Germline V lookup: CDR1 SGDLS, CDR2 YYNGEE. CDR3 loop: CASSVGGESYEQYF. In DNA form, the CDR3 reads TGTGCCAGCAGCGTAGGCGGAGAATCCTACGAGCAGTACTTC.

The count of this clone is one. The CDR3 here is CASKVQGVGNSPLHF. The CDR3 coding sequence is TGTGCCAGCAAGGTACAGGGGGTGGGGAATTCACCCCTCCACTTT. This chain joins TRBV28 and TRBJ1-6; 8 nucleotides line up with TRBD1. The CDR3 is 15 residues long. Trimming removed 7 bases from V and 7 bases from J; junction bases left unmatched: 9. Germline V lookup: CDR1 MDHEN, CDR2 SYDVKM.

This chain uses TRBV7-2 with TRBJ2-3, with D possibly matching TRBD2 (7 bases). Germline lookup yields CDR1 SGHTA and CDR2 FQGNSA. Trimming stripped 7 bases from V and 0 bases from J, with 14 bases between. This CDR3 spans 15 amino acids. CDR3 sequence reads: CASTRGRGSTDTQYF. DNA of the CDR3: TGTGCCAGCACGAGGGGGAGGGGTAGCACAGATACGCAGTATTTT.

The CDR3 bases are TGCGCCAGCAGTGAGTCAGGGGGCAGGGTGAAGTTCTTC. This translates into CASSESGGRVKFF. The chain carries TRBV10-1 and TRBJ2-1, with 7 bases that match TRBD1. The CDR3 has 13 amino acids. V trimming: 0 bases; J trimming: 14 bases; junction bases outside the gene matches: 7. Germline V lookup: CDR1 WNHNN, CDR2 SYGVQD (reference sequence).

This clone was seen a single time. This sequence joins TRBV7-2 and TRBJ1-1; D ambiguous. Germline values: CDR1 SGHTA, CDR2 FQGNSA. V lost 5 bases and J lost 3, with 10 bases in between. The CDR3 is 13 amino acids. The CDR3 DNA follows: TGTGCCAGCAGCCTTCAGGTCGACACTGAAGCTTTCTTT. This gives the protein CASSLQVDTEAFF.

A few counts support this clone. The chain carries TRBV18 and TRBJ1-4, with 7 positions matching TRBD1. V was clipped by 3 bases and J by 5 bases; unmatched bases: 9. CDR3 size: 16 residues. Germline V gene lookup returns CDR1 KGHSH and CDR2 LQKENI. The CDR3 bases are TGTGCCAGCTCACCCCAGGACAGGCGTTGGAATGAAAAACTGTTTTTT. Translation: CASSPQDRRWNEKLFF. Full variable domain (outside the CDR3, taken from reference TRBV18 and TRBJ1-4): NAGVMQNPRHLVRRRGQEARLRCSPMKGHSHVYWYRQLPEEGLKFMVYLQKENIIDESGMPKERFSAEFPKEGPSILRIQQVVRGDSAAYFCASSPQDRRWNEKLFFGSGTQLSVL.

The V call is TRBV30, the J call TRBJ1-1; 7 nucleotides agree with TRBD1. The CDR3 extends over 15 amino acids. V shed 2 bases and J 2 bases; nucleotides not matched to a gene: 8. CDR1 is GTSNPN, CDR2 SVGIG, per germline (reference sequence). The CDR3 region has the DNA TGTGCCTGGAGTACGTGGGACAGACCTAACACTGAAGCTTTCTTT. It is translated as CAWSTWDRPNTEAFF.

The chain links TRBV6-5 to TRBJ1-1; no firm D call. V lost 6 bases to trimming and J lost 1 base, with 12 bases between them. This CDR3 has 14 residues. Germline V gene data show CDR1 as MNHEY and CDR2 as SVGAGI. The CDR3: CASRGREGNTEAFF. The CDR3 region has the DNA TGTGCCAGCAGAGGGAGGGAGGGGAACACTGAAGCTTTCTTT.

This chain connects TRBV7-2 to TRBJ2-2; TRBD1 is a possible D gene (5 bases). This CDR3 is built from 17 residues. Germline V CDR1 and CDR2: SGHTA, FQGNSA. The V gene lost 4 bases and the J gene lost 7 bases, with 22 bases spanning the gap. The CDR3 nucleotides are TGTGCCAGCAGCTCCTCTCTTCTGACAGAGCGTGTCGGGGAGCTGTTTTTT. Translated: CASSSSLLTERVGELFF.

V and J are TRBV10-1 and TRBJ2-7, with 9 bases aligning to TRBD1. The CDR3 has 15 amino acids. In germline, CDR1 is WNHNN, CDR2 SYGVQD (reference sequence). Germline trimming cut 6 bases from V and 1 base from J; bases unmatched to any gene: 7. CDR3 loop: CASRGPGQGSYEQYF. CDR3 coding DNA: TGCGCCAGCAGGGGACCGGGACAGGGATCCTACGAGCAGTACTTC.